The 20 T cell receptor beta chains given below trace back to one sample, sequenced in a study of OX40 agonist ivuxolimab in advanced cancers. Profiled with immunoSEQ multiplex PCR; TCRdb holds only in-frame clones, not every one. Here the sample spans about 45,000 clones, 75% to 85% being singletons. Here the sequenced sample was CD4+ or CD8+ T cells sorted from blood, taken in a trial of the OX40 agonist ivuxolimab. These TCRs come from an adult with an advanced solid tumor such as melanoma, head and neck, liver or kidney cancer.

V is TRBV11-2 and J is TRBJ2-1; 10 bases align to TRBD2. This CDR3 has 16 residues. Trimming at V came to 1 base and at J to 0 bases, leaving 0 bases not matched to a gene. Germline V lookup: CDR1 SGHAT, CDR2 FQNNGV. The CDR3 spells CASSLASGSSYNEQFF. The CDR3 DNA sequence: TGTGCCAGCAGCTTAGCTAGCGGGAGCTCCTACAATGAGCAGTTCTTC.

The chain joins TRBV5-1 to TRBJ2-1, with D possibly matching TRBD1 (6 bases). Per the germline V gene, CDR1 is SGHRS and CDR2 is YFSETQ. This CDR3 comprises 12 residues. Between the trimmed V and J ends, which lost 4 bases and 8 bases, there was a span of 10 bases. CDR3 DNA: TGCGCCAGCAGCACAGGGATCTATGAGCAGTTCTTC. This gives the protein CASSTGIYEQFF.

The genes are TRBV28 and TRBJ1-2; 10 nucleotides match TRBD1. The CDR3 runs to 13 residues. The trim removed 6 bases at V and 6 bases at J, leaving 4 bases unmatched. Germline CDR1 is MDHEN and CDR2 is SYDVKM. The CDR3 is CASSLGTGDGYTF. In nucleotides, the CDR3 is TGTGCCAGCAGCCTAGGGACAGGGGATGGCTACACCTTC.

This sequence joins TRBV6-5 and TRBJ2-7; 9 bases match TRBD2. The CDR3 has 15 amino acids. With 0 bases clipped from V and 2 bases from J, the junction kept 2 bases outside the gene matches. Germline V gene sequence: CDR1 MNHEY, CDR2 SVGAGI. The CDR3 is CASSYSAGGTYEQYF. For the CDR3, the DNA is TGTGCCAGCAGTTACTCGGCGGGAGGGACCTACGAGCAGTACTTC.

V and J are TRBV5-4 and TRBJ2-6, with 9 bases matching TRBD1. This CDR3 spans 18 amino acids. The J segment lost 2 bases and the V segment lost 9 bases, leaving 15 bases of the junction unmatched. CDR1 SGHNT and CDR2 YYREEE come from the germline V gene (reference sequence). The DNA of the CDR3 is TGTGCCAACAGTCTTCCTCCGGGACAGGGTGCTGGGGCCAACGTCCTGACTTTC. It codes for CANSLPPGQGAGANVLTF. The whole variable domain, filled in from reference TRBV5-4 and TRBJ2-6, reads ETGVTQSPTHLIKTRGQQVTLRCSSQSGHNTVSWYQQALGQGPQFIFQYYREEENGRGNFPPRFSGLQFPNYSSELNVNALELDDSALYLCANSLPPGQGAGANVLTFGAGSRLTVL.

The chain is built from TRBV7-3 and TRBJ2-1; TRBD2 matches 9 bases. V was clipped by 4 bases and J by 4 bases; unmatched bases: 8. Germline lookup yields CDR1 SGHTA and CDR2 FQGTGA. This CDR3 comprises 16 residues. CDR3 in amino acids: CASSSRSSGDYNEQFF. The DNA of the CDR3 is TGTGCCAGCAGCTCCCGATCTAGCGGGGATTACAATGAGCAGTTCTTC.

This chain uses TRBV4-2 with TRBJ1-3; D remains unclear. The V end lost 4 bases, the J end lost 8 bases, and 9 bases lay between the germline ends. The CDR3 contains 12 residues. From germline, CDR1 is LGHNA and CDR2 YNFKEQ. In DNA, the CDR3 is TGTGCCAGCAGCCCGCGGGGTTACACCATATATTTT. As protein: CASSPRGYTIYF.

The V and J genes are TRBV15 and TRBJ1-2; D ambiguous. CDR3 length: 15 residues. From germline, CDR1 is LNHNV and CDR2 YYDKDF (reference sequence). Deletions cut 3 bases from V and 2 bases from J, with 13 bases between. CDR3 DNA: TGTGCCACCAGCAGCACCATTCACGAAAACTATGGCTACACCTTC. Protein sequence: CATSSTIHENYGYTF.

The rearrangement uses TRBV11-2 and TRBJ2-5, with TRBD2 identical over 9 bases. V lost 0 bases to trimming and J lost 2 bases; unmatched junction nucleotides: 10. This CDR3 region has 18 residues. The V gene's germline CDR1 is SGHAT and CDR2 FQNNGV. In nucleotides, the CDR3 is TGTGCCAGCAGCTTAGATCGGTTTAGTAGCGGGAGTCAAGAGACCCAGTACTTC. It yields the protein CASSLDRFSSGSQETQYF.

This clone has just a few counts. The chain carries TRBV19 and TRBJ2-4, with D possibly being TRBD1 (6 bases). The CDR3 is made up of 16 amino acids. The V and J ends lost 6 bases and 0 bases respectively, with 15 bases between them. Germline V gives CDR1 LNHDA, CDR2 SQIVND (reference sequence). DNA of the CDR3: TGTGCCAGTAGCCCTCACAGGGTTCTAGCCAAAAACATTCAGTACTTC. This encodes CASSPHRVLAKNIQYF.

The V gene is TRBV19, the J gene TRBJ1-2, with 9 bases lining up with TRBD1. There are 14 residues in the CDR3. V lost 7 bases to trimming and J lost 4 bases; unmatched junction nucleotides: 7. From germline, CDR1 is LNHDA and CDR2 SQIVND (reference sequence). CDR3 amino acids: CASTPTGGPYGYTF. The CDR3 DNA follows: TGTGCCAGTACCCCGACAGGGGGACCCTATGGCTACACCTTC.

This rearrangement joins TRBV19 to TRBJ2-1; TRBD1 or TRBD2 may be the D gene (5 bases each). CDR3 length: 13 amino acids. Germline V gene data show CDR1 as LNHDA and CDR2 as SQIVND (reference sequence). Trimming removed 4 bases from V and 6 bases from J, with 10 bases in between. The CDR3 region is CASSSGAGNEQFF. CDR3 nucleotides: TGTGCCAGTAGTAGTGGGGCGGGCAATGAGCAGTTCTTC.

The chain recombines TRBV6-6 with TRBJ1-4; 7 bases match TRBD1. The CDR3 extends over 14 amino acids. The germline gives CDR1 MNHNY, CDR2 SVGAGI (reference sequence). Trimming at V came to 7 bases and at J to 8 bases, leaving 10 bases not matched to a gene. This CDR3 reads CASTTGRGLEKLFF. As DNA, the CDR3 is TGTGCCAGCACCACGGGAAGGGGGCTAGAAAAACTGTTTTTT.

This chain uses TRBV28 with TRBJ2-7; D perhaps matches TRBD2 (5 bases). The CDR3 is 12 amino acids. Looked up from germline, CDR1 is MDHEN and CDR2 is SYDVKM. Trimming took off 2 bases at V and 6 bases at J, with 8 bases between the two ends. As DNA, the CDR3 is TGTGCCAGCAGTTTAACTAGTCGCGAGCAGTACTTC. This codes for CASSLTSREQYF.

The chain has TRBV6-1 and TRBJ2-7; no clear D gene. The CDR3 totals 12 residues. Trimming took 5 bases from V and 4 from J, leaving 9 bases between them. Germline CDR1 MNHNS, CDR2 SASEGT. As DNA, the CDR3 is TGTGCCAGCAGTTTCCCCAATTACGAGCAGTACTTC. Its protein is CASSFPNYEQYF.

The V call is TRBV6-5, the J call TRBJ1-2; maybe TRBD1 (5 bases). The V gene's germline CDR1 is MNHEY and CDR2 SVGAGI. Trimming pared 0 bases from V and 1 base from J, leaving 12 bases between. CDR3 length equals 16 residues. For the CDR3, the DNA is TGTGCCAGCAGTTACTCGGGGCGGGGGGGTAACTATGGCTACACCTTC. Its translation is CASSYSGRGGNYGYTF.

The chain recombines TRBV19 with TRBJ2-7; 12 bases align to TRBD2. Germline V gene data show CDR1 as LNHDA and CDR2 as SQIVND (reference sequence). This CDR3 contains 16 residues. J lost 0 bases, V lost 11 bases, and 11 bases had no gene match. In DNA form, the CDR3 reads TGTGCCTCCCGGACTAGCGGGATGTCGCCCTCCTACGAGCAGTACTTC. It translates to CASRTSGMSPSYEQYF.

The chain joins TRBV5-1 to TRBJ2-5; TRBD1 might be the D (5 bases). The CDR3 has 16 amino acids. Trimming took off 4 bases at V and 4 bases at J, with 20 bases between the two ends. In germline, CDR1 is SGHRS, CDR2 YFSETQ. CDR3 sequence reads: CASSPPSGSSGETQYF. CDR3 coding DNA: TGCGCCAGCAGCCCTCCCTCAGGGTCGTCGGGAGAGACCCAGTACTTC.

J is TRBJ2-1 and V is TRBV6-5; 9 nucleotides match TRBD1. Unmatched junction bases numbered 4, after V lost 6 bases and J lost 4 bases. This CDR3 is 14 amino acids long. Germline CDR1 is MNHEY and CDR2 is SVGAGI. CDR3 coding DNA: TGTGCCAGCAGCCTACAGGGGGCGTACAATGAGCAGTTCTTC. Its protein product is CASSLQGAYNEQFF.

The V and J genes are TRBV6-4 and TRBJ1-5; TRBD1 aligns across 7 bases. Germline loops: CDR1 MRHNA, CDR2 SNTAGT. The CDR3 sequence is 16 residues long. Trimming cost V 2 bases and J 6 bases; bases outside gene matches: 10. The CDR3 DNA sequence: TGTGCCAGCAGTGACGTGGGGGAGGGGGCTTGTCAGCCCCAGCATTTT. Translated: CASSDVGEGACQPQHF.